A selection of T cell receptor beta chains follows, all from one sample in a study of T cell responses to AZD1222 COVID-19 vaccine. TCRdb keeps only in-frame clones here, not all; method: immunoSEQ multiplex PCR. The sample shows 150,000 to 200,000 clones, roughly 90% of them seen only once. The sequences come from peripheral blood, collected on day 0 of AZD1222 vaccination. The receptor source for this set is an adult in good health. CDR3s include the opening cysteine and the closing phenylalanine or tryptophan. The D gene is left open where the match is weak. Some rows have no size entry. The others give once, few or many, or a class for an expanded clone.

CDR3nt	CDR3aa	v_gene	j_gene	d_gene	abundance
TGTGCCTGGACCGCATTTCTAGCGGGGGGGCAAGAGACCCAGTACTTC	CAWTAFLAGGQETQYF	TRBV30	TRBJ2-5	TRBD2	-
TGTGCCAGCAGCTTAGATCGGTGGGGGGAGCAGTTCTTC	CASSLDRWGEQFF	TRBV11-2	TRBJ2-1	-	-
TGTGCCACCAGCAACAGCAGGGGGCCGGACGAGCAGTACTTC	CATSNSRGPDEQYF	TRBV15	TRBJ2-7	TRBD1	-
TGTGCCACCAGCAGAGCCACAGCGAACACTGAAGCTTTCTTT	CATSRATANTEAFF	TRBV15	TRBJ1-1	-	-
TGCGCCAGCAGCGCGGGACAGGGGTACGAGCAGTACTTC	CASSAGQGYEQYF	TRBV4-3	TRBJ2-7	TRBD1	-
TGTGCCAGCAGTGGGGGGACAGGCGATAATTCACCCCTCCACTTT	CASSGGTGDNSPLHF	TRBV2	TRBJ1-6	TRBD1	-
TGTGCCAGCAGCGAGGCTCAACACAGGGGGACCCAGTACTTC	CASSEAQHRGTQYF	TRBV28	TRBJ2-5	TRBD1	-
TGTGCCAGTCTTAACCGGGAGGCCACCCCGAGCGGCTACACCTTC	CASLNREATPSGYTF	TRBV19	TRBJ1-2	-	-
TGTGCCAGCAGTCCCTACAGGGCTGAGACCCAGTACTTC	CASSPYRAETQYF	TRBV12-3/TRBV12-4	TRBJ2-5	-	few
TGTGCTAGCAGCTTAGACGGGGGGGGTTGGAATGAGCAGTTCTTC	CASSLDGGGWNEQFF	TRBV7-7	TRBJ2-1	TRBD2	few
TGTGCCAGCAGCAAGCCGGGACTAGCGGGAGAGGGGGTTGGGGAGACCCAGTACTTC	CASSKPGLAGEGVGETQYF	TRBV6-2/TRBV6-3	TRBJ2-5	TRBD2	-
TGTGCCAGCAGCTTGGCCCTAGCGGGGTTGCAAGAGACCCAGTACTTC	CASSLALAGLQETQYF	TRBV5-5	TRBJ2-5	TRBD2	-
TGCGCCAGCAGGGAGACACGCTACGAGCAGTACTTC	CASRETRYEQYF	TRBV23-1	TRBJ2-7	-	-
TGTGCCAGTAGTAAGGGTTCGTCTACCTACAATGAGCAGTTCTTC	CASSKGSSTYNEQFF	TRBV19	TRBJ2-1	-	-
TGTGCCAGCAGCTTGTCGGGCAGGACCCTTCAGGGCTATGGCTACACCTTC	CASSLSGRTLQGYGYTF	TRBV5-6	TRBJ1-2	-	-
TGTGCCAGCGCGGACAGGACTGGGGCCAACGTCCTGACTTTC	CASADRTGANVLTF	TRBV19	TRBJ2-6	TRBD1	-
TGTGCCAGCAGCCCCCATACTAGCGGGAGTAGGGGTGAGCAGTTCTTC	CASSPHTSGSRGEQFF	TRBV7-9	TRBJ2-1	TRBD2	-
TGTGCCTGGAGGAGACAGCAGAACACTGAAGCTTTCTTT	CAWRRQQNTEAFF	TRBV30	TRBJ1-1	-	-
TGTGCCAGCAGCTCCGGACGCGGTAATGAAAAACTGTTTTTT	CASSSGRGNEKLFF	TRBV5-4	TRBJ1-4	-	-
TGTGCCAGTAGTAGGACAGTAGGCGAGCAGTACTTC	CASSRTVGEQYF	TRBV19	TRBJ2-7	-	-
TGTGCCAGCAGTTTAAGGGTGAACACTGAAGCTTTCTTT	CASSLRVNTEAFF	TRBV12-3/TRBV12-4	TRBJ1-1	-	-
TGTGCCAGTAGTATCGGAATGGTGGGATTGAACACTGAAGCTTTCTTT	CASSIGMVGLNTEAFF	TRBV19	TRBJ1-1	-	-
TGCGCCAGCCACAAAGCGGGAGGGTCCTACAATGAGCAGTTCTTC	CASHKAGGSYNEQFF	TRBV5-1	TRBJ2-1	TRBD2	-
TGTGCCAGCTCACCGGACAGGGCAAGTGAAAAACTGTTTTTT	CASSPDRASEKLFF	TRBV18	TRBJ1-4	TRBD1	-
TGTGCCAGCAGCTCGGCTTTCGGAGATACGCAGTATTTT	CASSSAFGDTQYF	TRBV7-2	TRBJ2-3	-	-
TGTGCCAGCAGCGTCCGGACAGGTGCTGGAAACACCATATATTTT	CASSVRTGAGNTIYF	TRBV7-6	TRBJ1-3	TRBD1	-
TGCGCCAGCAGCCAAGTAGGGCGGGGGGGCCGGTACAATGAGCAGTTCTTC	CASSQVGRGGRYNEQFF	TRBV4-3	TRBJ2-1	TRBD2	-
TGTGCCAGCAGCGTAGCAGGGGCCTCCTACAATGAGCAGTTCTTC	CASSVAGASYNEQFF	TRBV9	TRBJ2-1	-	-
TGTGCCAGTAGTATCGGTCTTGGACAAAATCAGCCCCAGCATTTT	CASSIGLGQNQPQHF	TRBV19	TRBJ1-5	-	-
TGTGCCAGCAGTGAATGGAGGGGGCTGGAGACCCAGTACTTC	CASSEWRGLETQYF	TRBV25-1	TRBJ2-5	-	-
TGTGCCAGCAGCAGCTCCCTGACATTAACTGAAGCTTTCTTT	CASSSSLTLTEAFF	TRBV11-2	TRBJ1-1	-	once
TGCGCCAGCAGCCCCTCGACAGGGTTTAATCAGCCCCAGCATTTT	CASSPSTGFNQPQHF	TRBV4-1	TRBJ1-5	TRBD1	-
TGTGCCAGCAGCTTGCCACAGGGTGATGGCTACACCTTC	CASSLPQGDGYTF	TRBV5-6	TRBJ1-2	-	-
TGTGCCAGTAGTACGTCGCAGCTCGGCTCCTACGAGCAGTACTTC	CASSTSQLGSYEQYF	TRBV19	TRBJ2-7	-	-
TGCGCCAGCAGAACGACAGCAGCTAACTATGGCTACACCTTC	CASRTTAANYGYTF	TRBV5-1	TRBJ1-2	-	-
TGTGCCAGTAGTATGATCCCAACTGAAGCTTTCTTT	CASSMIPTEAFF	TRBV19	TRBJ1-1	-	-
TGTGCCAGCAGTGTCTATCTCCGAGTTGGAAACACCATATATTTT	CASSVYLRVGNTIYF	TRBV2	TRBJ1-3	-	-
TGTGCCACCAGCGGCGCCTACGGCACTGAAGCTTTCTTT	CATSGAYGTEAFF	TRBV15	TRBJ1-1	-	once
TGCGCCAGCAGCTTGTTACCCGGGAGGGACGTTTACGGCTACACCTTC	CASSLLPGRDVYGYTF	TRBV5-1	TRBJ1-2	-	few
TGCGCCAGCAGTTGGGACATTTCCTACGAGCAGTACTTC	CASSWDISYEQYF	TRBV10-2	TRBJ2-7	-	-
TGTGCCAGCAGCGTCGGGCCCAGGGTTAATGAAAAACTGTTTTTT	CASSVGPRVNEKLFF	TRBV9	TRBJ1-4	-	once
TGCGCCAGCAGCCTCAAGCTGGGGGCGGGAGTATCCAATGAGCAGTTCTTC	CASSLKLGAGVSNEQFF	TRBV5-1	TRBJ2-1	-	-
TGTGCCAGCAGCCCATGGACTAGCGGGGGAAAAACCCAGTACTTC	CASSPWTSGGKTQYF	TRBV7-2	TRBJ2-5	TRBD2	once
TGCGCCAGCAGCCACAACAGGGTCTCGGAGTCCGGCTACACCTTC	CASSHNRVSESGYTF	TRBV4-1	TRBJ1-2	-	-
TGCGCCAGCAGCTTGGGAGGGGACACCTACTACGAGCAGTACTTC	CASSLGGDTYYEQYF	TRBV5-1	TRBJ2-7	-	-
TGCGCCAGCAGCCATATACCGGGAGGGAGGGGAGAGCAGTACTTC	CASSHIPGGRGEQYF	TRBV4-1	TRBJ2-7	TRBD2	once
TGTGCCAGCAGTTCCACCGTGAGTCAGCCCCAGCATTTT	CASSSTVSQPQHF	TRBV27	TRBJ1-5	-	-
TGTGCCAGCACCTGGACAGGGGGCAGGCAGACCCAGTACTTC	CASTWTGGRQTQYF	TRBV7-9	TRBJ2-5	TRBD1	-
TGTGCCAGCAGCTTCCACCCGGGACTCAAAGAGACCCAGTACTTC	CASSFHPGLKETQYF	TRBV25-1	TRBJ2-5	-	once
TGTGCCAGCAGCCTAAAGACAGGGTCTAACTATGGCTACACCTTC	CASSLKTGSNYGYTF	TRBV7-2	TRBJ1-2	TRBD1	-
TGTGCCAGTGCAGGACCAGAGGGGGAGACCCAGTACTTC	CASAGPEGETQYF	TRBV19	TRBJ2-5	-	-
TGTGCCAGCAGCTTTAGCAACTCCTACGAGCAGTACTTC	CASSFSNSYEQYF	TRBV11-3	TRBJ2-7	-	-